These T cell receptor beta chains were read from a single sample in a study of blood T cell repertoires in COVID-19. Some clones are missing from TCRdb's copy, which holds only in-frame ones; the method was immunoSEQ multiplex PCR. The data show roughly 86,000 clones, approximately 85% seen once. The sample was peripheral blood. The receptor set was obtained from a woman aged 80 or older with COVID-19, enrolled during active disease. Each CDR3 is given with its conserved first and last residue. The D gene is left open where the match is weak. The size of a clone is reported for some rows only, either as once, few or many, or as a class for expanded clones.

cdr3_aa: CASSPRGTATTPYGYTF; cdr3_nt: TGTGCCAGCAGTCCCCGAGGGACAGCTACTACCCCGTATGGCTACACCTTC; clone_size: NA; d_call: TRBD1; j_call: TRBJ1-2; v_call: TRBV6-6
cdr3_aa: CASSYERASYNEQFF; cdr3_nt: TGTGCCAGCAGCTACGAGCGGGCATCCTACAATGAGCAGTTCTTC; clone_size: NA; d_call: NA; j_call: TRBJ2-1; v_call: TRBV7-2
cdr3_aa: CASSLTGGSRTEAFF; cdr3_nt: TGTGCCAGCTCCCTGACAGGGGGAAGTAGGACTGAAGCTTTCTTT; clone_size: NA; d_call: TRBD1; j_call: TRBJ1-1; v_call: TRBV18
cdr3_aa: CAISAGPDEKLFF; cdr3_nt: TGTGCCATCAGTGCTGGGCCGGATGAAAAACTGTTTTTT; clone_size: NA; d_call: NA; j_call: TRBJ1-4; v_call: TRBV10-3
cdr3_aa: CASSSEDGRVRGTYGNTIYF; cdr3_nt: TGCGCCAGCAGCTCGGAGGACGGACGAGTGCGGGGGACCTATGGAAACACCATATATTTT; clone_size: few; d_call: NA; j_call: TRBJ1-3; v_call: TRBV5-1
cdr3_aa: CASSSGLSGRRNTQYF; cdr3_nt: TGTGCCAGCAGCTCCGGACTAAGCGGGAGAAGAAATACGCAGTATTTT; clone_size: NA; d_call: TRBD2; j_call: TRBJ2-3; v_call: TRBV11-3
cdr3_aa: CATSEPSGTYQETQYF; cdr3_nt: TGTGCCACCAGTGAACCCAGCGGGACGTACCAAGAGACCCAGTACTTC; clone_size: NA; d_call: TRBD2; j_call: TRBJ2-5; v_call: TRBV24-1
cdr3_aa: CASSVVGGETQYF; cdr3_nt: TGTGCCAGCAGCGTAGTGGGGGGAGAGACCCAGTACTTC; clone_size: once; d_call: NA; j_call: TRBJ2-5; v_call: TRBV9
cdr3_aa: CASSRLGQGYQGQYF; cdr3_nt: TGTGCCAGCAGCCGGCTGGGACAGGGGTATCAGGGGCAGTACTTC; clone_size: NA; d_call: TRBD1; j_call: TRBJ2-7; v_call: TRBV27
cdr3_aa: CASSSRRVTYEQYF; cdr3_nt: TGTGCCAGCAGCTCCCGACGGGTGACCTACGAGCAGTACTTC; clone_size: NA; d_call: NA; j_call: TRBJ2-7; v_call: TRBV11-2
cdr3_aa: CASSPPGLAVHNTQYF; cdr3_nt: TGTGCCAGTAGTCCCCCGGGACTAGCGGTACACAATACGCAGTATTTT; clone_size: NA; d_call: TRBD2; j_call: TRBJ2-3; v_call: TRBV19
cdr3_aa: CASRPDRGGTEAFF; cdr3_nt: TGTGCCAGTAGACCCGACAGGGGTGGCACTGAAGCTTTCTTT; clone_size: NA; d_call: TRBD1; j_call: TRBJ1-1; v_call: TRBV19
cdr3_aa: CASSPQQGGYGYTF; cdr3_nt: TGTGCCAGCAGCCCCCAACAGGGGGGCTATGGCTACACCTTC; clone_size: NA; d_call: TRBD1; j_call: TRBJ1-2; v_call: TRBV3-1/TRBV3-2
cdr3_aa: CASSQDLSSSTDTQYF; cdr3_nt: TGTGCCAGCAGCCAAGATTTGAGTAGCAGCACAGATACGCAGTATTTT; clone_size: NA; d_call: NA; j_call: TRBJ2-3; v_call: TRBV3-1/TRBV3-2
cdr3_aa: CAWSVAGAYGYTF; cdr3_nt: TGTGCCTGGAGCGTGGCAGGGGCCTATGGCTACACCTTC; clone_size: NA; d_call: NA; j_call: TRBJ1-2; v_call: TRBV30
cdr3_aa: CASSVVSSYEQYF; cdr3_nt: TGTGCCAGCAGCGTAGTTTCTTCCTACGAGCAGTACTTC; clone_size: NA; d_call: NA; j_call: TRBJ2-7; v_call: TRBV7-2
cdr3_aa: CASAGGGPKTQYF; cdr3_nt: TGTGCCAGCGCGGGGGGGGGCCCAAAGACGCAGTATTTT; clone_size: NA; d_call: TRBD2; j_call: TRBJ2-3; v_call: TRBV28
cdr3_aa: CASSPSPVAGAETQYF; cdr3_nt: TGTGCCAGCAGCCCCTCTCCGGTAGCGGGAGCGGAGACCCAGTACTTC; clone_size: NA; d_call: TRBD2; j_call: TRBJ2-5; v_call: TRBV9
cdr3_aa: CASSLPWTSGRANEQFF; cdr3_nt: TGTGCCAGCAGTTTACCTTGGACTAGCGGGAGGGCCAATGAGCAGTTCTTC; clone_size: NA; d_call: TRBD2; j_call: TRBJ2-1; v_call: TRBV28
cdr3_aa: CASSRWDSSSSYEQYF; cdr3_nt: TGCGCCAGCAGCCGATGGGACAGTTCTAGCTCCTACGAGCAGTACTTC; clone_size: NA; d_call: TRBD1; j_call: TRBJ2-7; v_call: TRBV5-1
cdr3_aa: CASSPDRGNEQFF; cdr3_nt: TGTGCCAGCAGTCCCGACAGGGGTAATGAGCAGTTCTTC; clone_size: NA; d_call: TRBD1; j_call: TRBJ2-1; v_call: TRBV5-4
cdr3_aa: CASSFSRGYNEQFF; cdr3_nt: TGCGCCAGCAGCTTCAGCAGGGGGTACAATGAGCAGTTCTTC; clone_size: NA; d_call: TRBD1; j_call: TRBJ2-1; v_call: TRBV5-1
cdr3_aa: CASSTLINSPLHF; cdr3_nt: TGTGCCAGCAGCACTTTAATTAATTCACCCCTCCACTTT; clone_size: NA; d_call: NA; j_call: TRBJ1-6; v_call: TRBV11-2
cdr3_aa: CASSSGQGTATNEKLFF; cdr3_nt: TGCGCCAGCAGCTCCGGACAGGGGACCGCAACTAATGAAAAACTGTTTTTT; clone_size: few; d_call: TRBD1; j_call: TRBJ1-4; v_call: TRBV5-1
cdr3_aa: CASSLGGSYNEQFF; cdr3_nt: TGCGCCAGCAGTCTAGGGGGATCCTACAATGAGCAGTTCTTC; clone_size: NA; d_call: NA; j_call: TRBJ2-1; v_call: TRBV5-1
cdr3_aa: CASSQAPGTAYGYTF; cdr3_nt: TGTGCCAGCAGCCAAGCTCCCGGGACAGCCTATGGCTACACCTTC; clone_size: NA; d_call: TRBD1; j_call: TRBJ1-2; v_call: TRBV3-1/TRBV3-2
cdr3_aa: CASSLGNRGSGNQPQHF; cdr3_nt: TGTGCCAGCAGTTTAGGGAACAGGGGTTCGGGCAATCAGCCCCAGCATTTT; clone_size: NA; d_call: TRBD1; j_call: TRBJ1-5; v_call: TRBV28
cdr3_aa: CASSVASGGAYEQYF; cdr3_nt: TGTGCCAGCAGCGTAGCTAGCGGGGGGGCCTACGAGCAGTACTTC; clone_size: NA; d_call: TRBD2; j_call: TRBJ2-7; v_call: TRBV9
cdr3_aa: CASSGGTALAKNIQYF; cdr3_nt: TGTGCCAGCAGTGGCGGGACTGCCCTAGCCAAAAACATTCAGTACTTC; clone_size: NA; d_call: NA; j_call: TRBJ2-4; v_call: TRBV27
cdr3_aa: CARGTEETQYF; cdr3_nt: TGTGCCAGGGGGACAGAGGAGACCCAGTACTTC; clone_size: NA; d_call: TRBD1; j_call: TRBJ2-5; v_call: TRBV27
cdr3_aa: CASRIQGYEQFF; cdr3_nt: TGTGCCAGCAGAATCCAGGGTTATGAGCAGTTCTTC; clone_size: few; d_call: NA; j_call: TRBJ2-1; v_call: TRBV28
cdr3_aa: CASSFRDRAEKLFF; cdr3_nt: TGTGCCAGCAGCTTCCGGGACAGGGCTGAAAAACTGTTTTTT; clone_size: NA; d_call: TRBD1; j_call: TRBJ1-4; v_call: TRBV11-2
cdr3_aa: CASRGGGLNTEAFF; cdr3_nt: TGTGCCAGCAGAGGGGGCGGATTGAACACTGAAGCTTTCTTT; clone_size: NA; d_call: TRBD1; j_call: TRBJ1-1; v_call: TRBV28
cdr3_aa: CASSSPRGAKNIQYF; cdr3_nt: TGTGCCAGCAGCTCCCCGAGGGGGGCCAAAAACATTCAGTACTTC; clone_size: NA; d_call: NA; j_call: TRBJ2-4; v_call: TRBV7-9
cdr3_aa: CAWSDRVQETQYF; cdr3_nt: TGTGCCTGGAGTGACAGGGTCCAAGAGACCCAGTACTTC; clone_size: NA; d_call: NA; j_call: TRBJ2-5; v_call: TRBV30
cdr3_aa: CASSFFWTEETQYF; cdr3_nt: TGTGCCAGCAGTTTTTTTTGGACAGAAGAGACCCAGTACTTC; clone_size: NA; d_call: NA; j_call: TRBJ2-5; v_call: TRBV28
cdr3_aa: CAWSLTSPETQYF; cdr3_nt: TGTGCCTGGAGTTTAACTAGTCCGGAGACCCAGTACTTC; clone_size: NA; d_call: NA; j_call: TRBJ2-5; v_call: TRBV30
cdr3_aa: CASSYLVGYEQYF; cdr3_nt: TGTGCCAGCAGTTATTTGGTCGGGTACGAGCAGTACTTC; clone_size: NA; d_call: NA; j_call: TRBJ2-7; v_call: TRBV6-6
cdr3_aa: CASTRGPGELFF; cdr3_nt: TGCGCCAGCACCCGGGGTCCCGGGGAGCTGTTTTTT; clone_size: NA; d_call: NA; j_call: TRBJ2-2; v_call: TRBV10-2
cdr3_aa: CASSLPLDGSGGTFYEQYF; cdr3_nt: TGTGCCAGCAGCTTACCTCTCGATGGTAGCGGAGGGACTTTCTACGAGCAGTACTTC; clone_size: NA; d_call: NA; j_call: TRBJ2-7; v_call: TRBV7-2
cdr3_aa: CATSDPGQGTDTQYF; cdr3_nt: TGTGCCACCAGTGATCCTGGACAGGGAACAGATACGCAGTATTTT; clone_size: NA; d_call: TRBD1; j_call: TRBJ2-3; v_call: TRBV24-1
cdr3_aa: CASSQDRAGMIDTQYF; cdr3_nt: TGCGCCAGCAGCCAAGATCGGGCAGGGATGATAGATACGCAGTATTTT; clone_size: NA; d_call: NA; j_call: TRBJ2-3; v_call: TRBV4-1